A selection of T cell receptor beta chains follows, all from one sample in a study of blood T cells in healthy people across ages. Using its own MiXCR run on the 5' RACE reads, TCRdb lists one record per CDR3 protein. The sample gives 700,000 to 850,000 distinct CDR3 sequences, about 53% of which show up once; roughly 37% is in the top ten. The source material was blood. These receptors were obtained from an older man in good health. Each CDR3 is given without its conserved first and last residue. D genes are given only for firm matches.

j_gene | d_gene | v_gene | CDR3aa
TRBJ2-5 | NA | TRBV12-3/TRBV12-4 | ASSARSVGQY
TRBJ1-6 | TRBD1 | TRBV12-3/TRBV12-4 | ASSETGGGSYNSPLH
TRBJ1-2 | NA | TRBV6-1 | ASSEVQSARVSYYGYT
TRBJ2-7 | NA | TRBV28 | AVSSGRDYEQY
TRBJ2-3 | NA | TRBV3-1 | ASSQSVGGQHRYAY
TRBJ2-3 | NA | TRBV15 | ATRMMGTQY
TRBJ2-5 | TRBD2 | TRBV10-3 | AISTSGRREETQY
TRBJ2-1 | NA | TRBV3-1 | ASSQSKGGNEQF
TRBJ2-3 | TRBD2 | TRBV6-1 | ASIGTSGSISADRYAY
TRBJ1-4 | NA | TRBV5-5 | ASSLGGVPNEKLF
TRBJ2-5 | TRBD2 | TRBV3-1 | ASRTGTIGPETQY
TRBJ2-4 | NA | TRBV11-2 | ASSWSGTVSYERY
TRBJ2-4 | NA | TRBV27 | ASSFLSPRSAKNIQY
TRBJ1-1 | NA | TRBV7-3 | ASSLTLGRITEAF
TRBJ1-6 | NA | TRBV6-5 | ASRGDSHSPLH
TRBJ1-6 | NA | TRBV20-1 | SARAQGSGNSPLH
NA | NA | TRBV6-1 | ASSARGSNRGETQY
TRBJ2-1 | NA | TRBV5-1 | ASSLGLVGNEQF
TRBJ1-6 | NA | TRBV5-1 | ASRPAGGSNSPLH
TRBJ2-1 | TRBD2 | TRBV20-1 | SAKRAGGRNEQF
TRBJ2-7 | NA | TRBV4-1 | ASSQRQGLSDEQY
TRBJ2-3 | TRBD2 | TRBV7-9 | ASSPFEAGGLDTQY
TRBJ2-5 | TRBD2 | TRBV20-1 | SARDETSVPQETQY
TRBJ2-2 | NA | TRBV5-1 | ASSLEFGAGELF
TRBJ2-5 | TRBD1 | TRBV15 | ATSRGQGGTEQY
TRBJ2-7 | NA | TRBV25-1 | ASSESHVYEQY
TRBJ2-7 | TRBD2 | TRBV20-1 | SVTTSGAPYEQY
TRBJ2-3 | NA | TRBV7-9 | ASSLSPRRHRYAY
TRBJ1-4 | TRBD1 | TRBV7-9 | ASSPSGTGWANEKLF
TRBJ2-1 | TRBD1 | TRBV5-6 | ASSFGTGQSSYNEQF
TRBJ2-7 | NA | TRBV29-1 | SVARDSSYEQY
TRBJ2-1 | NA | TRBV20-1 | SALPVRSYNEQF
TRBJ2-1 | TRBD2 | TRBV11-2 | ASSPLGLAGKNEQF
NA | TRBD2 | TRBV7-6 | ASSLASGRGPYEQY
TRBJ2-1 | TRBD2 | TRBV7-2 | ASSLGTSIYNEQF
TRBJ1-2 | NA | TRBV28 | ASSLSDRKAYGYT
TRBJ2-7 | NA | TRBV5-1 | ASSLAWGLRYEQY
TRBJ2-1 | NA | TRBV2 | ARSEATLTIDYNEQF
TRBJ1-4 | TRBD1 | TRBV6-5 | ASSPGTGFGNEKLF
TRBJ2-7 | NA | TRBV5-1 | ASSLIPGMGYEQY
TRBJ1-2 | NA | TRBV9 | ASSATGTRRLYGYT
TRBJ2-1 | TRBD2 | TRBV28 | ASSQRTSSANEQF
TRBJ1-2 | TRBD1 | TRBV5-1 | ASSQGGLTNYGYT
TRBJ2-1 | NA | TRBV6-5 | ASSYFPNNEQF
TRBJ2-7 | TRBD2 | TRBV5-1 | ASSPSLAGGAEQY
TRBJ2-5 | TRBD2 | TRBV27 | ASSFKAGLAGETQY
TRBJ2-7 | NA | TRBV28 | ASSLSARVTQY
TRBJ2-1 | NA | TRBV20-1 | SARGSGTHQF
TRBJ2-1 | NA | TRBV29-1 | SVEPSQGPYNEQF
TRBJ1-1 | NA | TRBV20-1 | SATGQLNTEAF
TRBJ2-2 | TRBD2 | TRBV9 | ASSPGTSGVTGELF
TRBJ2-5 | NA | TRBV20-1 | SARLGQGIETQY
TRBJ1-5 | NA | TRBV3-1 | ASSQGSAGNQPQH